This is a list of T cell receptor beta chains from one sample in a study of human T cells and chemical hapten exposure. Using its own MiXCR run on the RACE reads, TCRdb lists one record per CDR3 protein. The sample records under 450,000 distinct CDR3 sequences, about 6% being singletons. This specimen was whole blood, taken in connection with sensitization to the hapten diphenylcyclopropenone (DPC). These receptors were obtained from a woman under 30 with alopecia areata. Some clones in this sample may be carry-over from other donors' samples. CDR3s include the opening cysteine and the closing phenylalanine or tryptophan. A D gene is named only where the DNA matches it firmly. A row's size may be missing; if present it is once, few, many or a size class.

d_gene: -
len: 15
v_gene: TRBV27
abundance: many
j_gene: TRBJ1-6
CDR3nt: TGTGCCAGCAGTTTCGGTCGGCCTATGAATTCACCCCTCCACTTT
CDR3aa: CASSFGRPMNSPLHF

d_gene: -
len: 16
v_gene: TRBV12-3/TRBV12-4
abundance: -
j_gene: TRBJ1-6
CDR3nt: TGTGCCAGCAGGCGGGACACCCACTCCTATAATTCACCCCTCCACTTT
CDR3aa: CASRRDTHSYNSPLHF

d_gene: TRBD1
len: 20
v_gene: TRBV6-1
abundance: few
j_gene: TRBJ1-2
CDR3nt: TGTGCCAGCAGCCCTGACATGGGAAATACCGGGACAGGGGGCGACTATGGCTACACCTTC
CDR3aa: CASSPDMGNTGTGGDYGYTF

d_gene: -
len: 13
v_gene: TRBV7-2
abundance: few
j_gene: TRBJ2-1
CDR3nt: TGTGCCAGCAGCCCTCCGGGGATGGGTGAGCAGTTCTTC
CDR3aa: CASSPPGMGEQFF

d_gene: -
len: 11
v_gene: TRBV6-2/TRBV6-3
abundance: few
j_gene: TRBJ2-1
CDR3nt: TGTGCCAGCAGCCTCTGGGGTGAGCAGTTCTTC
CDR3aa: CASSLWGEQFF

d_gene: -
len: 13
v_gene: TRBV29-1
abundance: -
j_gene: TRBJ2-2
CDR3nt: TGCAGCGGCTTACAGGGGAACACCGGGGAGCTGTTTTTT
CDR3aa: CSGLQGNTGELFF

d_gene: -
len: 13
v_gene: TRBV27
abundance: many
j_gene: TRBJ1-1
CDR3nt: TGTGCCAGCAGTTTCGGAGAGGACAGCAAAGCTTTCTTT
CDR3aa: CASSFGEDSKAFF

d_gene: TRBD2
len: 15
v_gene: TRBV20-1
abundance: -
j_gene: TRBJ2-3
CDR3nt: TGCAGTGCCGAAGCGGGGGCCCGCCGTACAGATACGCAGTATTTT
CDR3aa: CSAEAGARRTDTQYF

d_gene: -
len: 17
v_gene: TRBV3-1
abundance: -
j_gene: TRBJ1-4
CDR3nt: TGTGCCAGCAGCGACAGCCTGGGACGAAACCTCAATGAAAAACTGTTTTTT
CDR3aa: CASSDSLGRNLNEKLFF

d_gene: -
len: 14
v_gene: TRBV7-3
abundance: few
j_gene: TRBJ2-3
CDR3nt: TGTGCCAGCAGTCCCCAGGGACACTCAGATACGCAGTATTTT
CDR3aa: CASSPQGHSDTQYF

d_gene: TRBD1
len: 15
v_gene: TRBV28
abundance: -
j_gene: TRBJ1-4
CDR3nt: TGTGCCAGCAGTTTAAACCCAACAGGGGGGGAAAAACTGTTTTTT
CDR3aa: CASSLNPTGGEKLFF

d_gene: -
len: 15
v_gene: TRBV7-2
abundance: few
j_gene: TRBJ1-4
CDR3nt: TGTGCCAGCAGCTTAGGTATACCTGAGGGGGAAAAACTGTTTTTT
CDR3aa: CASSLGIPEGEKLFF

d_gene: -
len: 14
v_gene: TRBV24-1
abundance: -
j_gene: TRBJ2-2
CDR3nt: TGTGCCACCAGGGGAGCAGCGAACACCGGGGAGCTGTTTTTT
CDR3aa: CATRGAANTGELFF

d_gene: -
len: 16
v_gene: TRBV9
abundance: few
j_gene: TRBJ1-3
CDR3nt: TGTGCCAGCAGCGTAGTTCCCACGTCCAAAGGAAACACCATATATTTT
CDR3aa: CASSVVPTSKGNTIYF

d_gene: -
len: 15
v_gene: TRBV5-1
abundance: few
j_gene: TRBJ1-5
CDR3nt: TGCGCCAGCAGCTTGGAGGGGGACCGGAATCAGCCCCAGCATTTT
CDR3aa: CASSLEGDRNQPQHF

d_gene: TRBD1
len: 14
v_gene: TRBV11-2
abundance: -
j_gene: TRBJ1-2
CDR3nt: TGTGCCAGCAGCCGTCCCGGGACAGGGGATGGCTACACCTTC
CDR3aa: CASSRPGTGDGYTF

d_gene: -
len: 13
v_gene: TRBV10-3
abundance: few
j_gene: TRBJ2-7
CDR3nt: TGTGCCATCAGTGGTGGGTGGACCTACGAGCAGTACTTC
CDR3aa: CAISGGWTYEQYF

d_gene: -
len: 14
v_gene: TRBV3-1
abundance: many
j_gene: TRBJ1-5
CDR3nt: TGTGCCAGCAGCCAGGGGAGTAGCAATCAGCCCCAGCATTTT
CDR3aa: CASSQGSSNQPQHF

d_gene: -
len: 15
v_gene: TRBV6-6
abundance: -
j_gene: TRBJ1-3
CDR3nt: TGTGCCAGCAGTTATTCCCTGACCTCTGGAAACACCATATATTTT
CDR3aa: CASSYSLTSGNTIYF

d_gene: TRBD2
len: 16
v_gene: TRBV13
abundance: few
j_gene: TRBJ2-5
CDR3nt: TGTGCCAGCAGCTCTGTGACTAGCGGTAACCAAGAGACCCAGTACTTC
CDR3aa: CASSSVTSGNQETQYF

d_gene: -
len: 15
v_gene: TRBV6-2/TRBV6-3
abundance: many
j_gene: TRBJ2-2
CDR3nt: TGTGCCAGCAGTTACCGGGCAGGTGGGACCGGGGAGCTGTTTTTT
CDR3aa: CASSYRAGGTGELFF

d_gene: TRBD1
len: 14
v_gene: TRBV20-1
abundance: -
j_gene: TRBJ2-2
CDR3nt: TGCAGTGCTAACCGACAGGGTGGCACCGGGGAGCTGTTTTTT
CDR3aa: CSANRQGGTGELFF

d_gene: -
len: 15
v_gene: TRBV28
abundance: -
j_gene: TRBJ1-5
CDR3nt: TGTGCCAGCAGTTTAGTGTGGGATAGCAATCAGCCCCAGCATTTT
CDR3aa: CASSLVWDSNQPQHF

d_gene: TRBD1
len: 12
v_gene: TRBV18
abundance: many
j_gene: TRBJ1-1
CDR3nt: TGTGCCAGCTCACCCGGGACAGGGCGGCACCTGTTT
CDR3aa: CASSPGTGRHLF

d_gene: -
len: 13
v_gene: TRBV4-2
abundance: many
j_gene: TRBJ2-3
CDR3nt: TGTGCCAGCAGCCGGGGTACGACAGATACGCAGTATTTT
CDR3aa: CASSRGTTDTQYF

d_gene: -
len: 16
v_gene: TRBV7-2
abundance: many
j_gene: TRBJ1-1
CDR3nt: TGTGCCAGCAGCTTAGTTTTTCAGGGAGGGGGCACTGAAGCTTTCTTT
CDR3aa: CASSLVFQGGGTEAFF

d_gene: -
len: 17
v_gene: TRBV15
abundance: -
j_gene: TRBJ1-4
CDR3nt: TGTGCCACCAGCACTCCGGAATTTAAGCGCCTTGGGGAAAAACTGTTTTTT
CDR3aa: CATSTPEFKRLGEKLFF

d_gene: TRBD2
len: 18
v_gene: TRBV7-2
abundance: -
j_gene: TRBJ2-2
CDR3nt: TGTGCCAGCAGCCTGGATCGGCGGCGGGGGTCATACACCGGGGAGCTGTTTTTT
CDR3aa: CASSLDRRRGSYTGELFF